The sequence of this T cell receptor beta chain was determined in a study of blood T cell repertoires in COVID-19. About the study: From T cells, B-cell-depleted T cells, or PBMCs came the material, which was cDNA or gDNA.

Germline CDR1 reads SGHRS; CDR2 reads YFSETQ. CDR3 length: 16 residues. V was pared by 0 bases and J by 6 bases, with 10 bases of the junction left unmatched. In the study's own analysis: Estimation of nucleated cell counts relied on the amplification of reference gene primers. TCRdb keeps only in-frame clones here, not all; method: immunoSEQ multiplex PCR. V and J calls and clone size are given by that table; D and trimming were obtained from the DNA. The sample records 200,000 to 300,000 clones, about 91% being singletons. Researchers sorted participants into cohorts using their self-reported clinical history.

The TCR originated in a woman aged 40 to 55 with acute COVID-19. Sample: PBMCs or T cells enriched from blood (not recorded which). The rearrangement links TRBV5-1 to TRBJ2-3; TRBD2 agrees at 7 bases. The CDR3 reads CASSLAGAGAWDTQYF. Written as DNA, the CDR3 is TGCGCCAGCAGCTTGGCTGGGGCGGGAGCGTGGGATACGCAGTATTTT.